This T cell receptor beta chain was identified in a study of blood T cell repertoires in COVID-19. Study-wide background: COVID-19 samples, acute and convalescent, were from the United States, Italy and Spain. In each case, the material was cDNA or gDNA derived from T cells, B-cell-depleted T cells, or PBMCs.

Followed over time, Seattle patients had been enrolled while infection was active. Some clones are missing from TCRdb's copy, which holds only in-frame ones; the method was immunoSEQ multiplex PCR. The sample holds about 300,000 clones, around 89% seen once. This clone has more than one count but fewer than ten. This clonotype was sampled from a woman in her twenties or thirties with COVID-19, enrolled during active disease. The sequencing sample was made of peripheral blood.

The CDR3 sequence: CAAGDRGGPNYGYTF. The DNA of the CDR3 is TGTGCCGCCGGGGACAGAGGGGGCCCTAACTATGGCTACACCTTC. The J gene is TRBJ1-2, the V gene TRBV6-5, with 7 nucleotides matching TRBD1. CDR3 length equals 15 residues. Germline V lookup: CDR1 MNHEY, CDR2 SVGAGI. J was trimmed by 0 bases and V by 11 bases; bases with no gene match: 12.